These 25 T cell receptor beta chains were all obtained from the same sample, sequenced in a study of PD-L1 blockade in urothelial cancer. The repertoire was sequenced with immunoSEQ multiplex PCR; TCRdb's copy has only in-frame clones and lacks some. The sample has about 110,000 clones; 70% to 85% are singletons. The material was PBMCs, obtained around atezolizumab (anti-PD-L1) treatment. Receptors originate from a man aged 50-59 years with urothelial cancer.

This clone was counted a single time. The chain links TRBV7-9 to TRBJ1-4, with D unresolved. The length of the CDR3 is 13 residues. CDR1 and CDR2 (germline): SEHNR, FQNEAQ (reference sequence). V was trimmed by 0 bases and J by 8 bases, leaving 7 bases between them. The CDR3 sequence is CASSLARFEKLFF. CDR3 nucleotides: TGTGCCAGCAGCTTAGCGCGTTTCGAAAAACTGTTTTTT. The variable domain in full, with the rest retrieved from reference TRBV7-9 and TRBJ1-4, is DTGVSQNPRHKITKRGQNVTFRCDPISEHNRLYWYRQTLGQGPEFLTYFQNEAQLEKSRLLSDRFSAERPKGSFSTLEIQRTEQGDSAMYLCASSLARFEKLFFGSGTQLSVL.

This chain connects TRBV6-5 to TRBJ1-4; TRBD1 is a possible D gene (5 bases). Germline V gene sequence: CDR1 MNHEY, CDR2 SVGAGI. The CDR3 length is 15 residues. V was trimmed by 7 bases and J by 0 bases, leaving 12 bases between them. CDR3 amino acids: CASTFRQPTNEKLFF. The CDR3 nucleotides read TGTGCCAGCACCTTTCGACAGCCAACTAATGAAAAACTGTTTTTT.

This clone appeared a single time. The V and J genes are TRBV10-3 and TRBJ1-2, with unresolved D. V lost 6 bases, J lost 1 base, and 9 bases lay in between. CDR1 and CDR2 (germline): ENHRY, SYGVKD. There are 13 residues in the CDR3. The CDR3 DNA follows: TGTGCCATCAGGGGCCAGAGTAACTATGGCTACACCTTC. Translated: CAIRGQSNYGYTF.

The chain employs TRBV15 and TRBJ2-4; TRBD2 matches at 9 bases. The trim removed 1 base at V and 4 bases at J, leaving 11 bases unmatched. The CDR3 contains 18 residues. Germline CDR1 LNHNV, CDR2 YYDKDF (reference sequence). The CDR3 sequence: CATSRADGRGLAKNIQYF. As DNA, the CDR3 is TGTGCCACCAGCAGAGCAGACGGGCGGGGACTAGCAAAAAACATTCAGTACTTC.

The rearrangement uses TRBV15 and TRBJ2-7; unclear D gene. The CDR3 runs 13 residues. V was shortened by 0 bases and J by 6 bases, with 9 bases between the two germline ends. Germline loops: CDR1 LNHNV, CDR2 YYDKDF (reference sequence). In nucleotides, the CDR3 is TGTGCCACCAGCAGAGACCGCCGGGTCGAGCAGTACTTC. It encodes CATSRDRRVEQYF.

The chain employs TRBV2 and TRBJ2-7; D might be TRBD2 (6 bases). The V end lost 8 bases, the J end lost 0 bases, and 14 bases lay between the germline ends. This CDR3 is 14 amino acids long. In germline, CDR1 is SNHLY, CDR2 FYNNEI. CDR3 bases: TGTGCCAGCCTCCAGCGGACTACCTCCTACGAGCAGTACTTC. Translated, it gives CASLQRTTSYEQYF.

The rearrangement joins TRBV7-9 to TRBJ2-1; D not resolved. The CDR3 extends over 13 amino acids. Trimming removed 3 bases from V and 10 bases from J, with 13 bases in between. The germline V gene has CDR1 SEHNR and CDR2 FQNEAQ (reference sequence). The DNA for the CDR3 is TGTGCCAGCAGCTTGTATCTAGGCTTGGAGCAGTTCTTC. Amino acids: CASSLYLGLEQFF. The full variable domain, with the rest looked up from reference TRBV7-9 and TRBJ2-1, is DTGVSQNPRHKITKRGQNVTFRCDPISEHNRLYWYRQTLGQGPEFLTYFQNEAQLEKSRLLSDRFSAERPKGSFSTLEIQRTEQGDSAMYLCASSLYLGLEQFFGPGTRLTVL.

This clone was detected only once. The chain carries TRBV4-2 and TRBJ2-3; TRBD1 aligns across 9 bases. This CDR3 comprises 19 residues. V shed 1 base, J shed 0 bases, and the junction held 11 bases outside the gene matches. Germline CDR1 is LGHNA and CDR2 is YNFKEQ. CDR3 bases: TGTGCCAGCAGCCAAGTCCCCCTTTTACAGGGGGCCAGCACAGATACGCAGTATTTT. This translates into CASSQVPLLQGASTDTQYF.

The chain couples TRBV27 to TRBJ2-7, with D possibly matching TRBD1 (5 bases). Between the trimmed V and J ends, which lost 6 bases and 3 bases, there was a span of 15 bases. This CDR3 has 14 residues. Germline V gene sequence: CDR1 MNHEY, CDR2 SMNVEV (reference sequence). Here the CDR3 reads CASRSNGHIYEQYF. The DNA of the CDR3 is TGTGCCAGCAGGTCGAACGGACACATCTACGAGCAGTACTTC.

This chain uses TRBV15 with TRBJ2-1; unclear D gene. This CDR3 region has 17 residues. The germline CDR1 and CDR2 sequences are LNHNV and YYDKDF (reference sequence). Trimming removed 1 base from V and 0 bases from J, with 13 bases in between. The CDR3 DNA follows: TGTGCCACCAGCAGAGTCCTCGGAGCTGGCTCCTACAATGAGCAGTTCTTC. Its translation: CATSRVLGAGSYNEQFF.

This CDR3 is CASSRDYYGYTF. The CDR3 DNA is TGTGCCAGCAGCCGTGACTACTATGGCTACACCTTC. The V and J genes are TRBV7-9 and TRBJ1-2; D is unresolved. Germline CDR1 SEHNR, CDR2 FQNEAQ (reference sequence). The CDR3 has 12 amino acids. Deletions cut 5 bases from V and 3 bases from J, with 7 bases between.

The chain uses TRBV5-4 and TRBJ2-7; 8 nucleotides align to TRBD2. J was trimmed by 6 bases and V by 2 bases; bases with no gene match: 4. Germline V gene data show CDR1 as SGHNT and CDR2 as YYREEE (reference sequence). This CDR3 comprises 13 residues. The CDR3 protein is CASSLSGSIEQYF. For the CDR3, the DNA is TGTGCCAGCAGCTTAAGCGGGAGTATCGAGCAGTACTTC.

CDR3 protein: CASGAGLTSTTDTQYF. CDR3 nucleotide sequence: TGTGCTAGTGGGGCGGGACTAACATCCACCACAGATACGCAGTATTTT. This chain uses TRBV12-5 with TRBJ2-3; 7 bases are shared with TRBD2. CDR1 and CDR2 (germline): LGHNT, FRNRAP. V was pared by 6 bases and J by 2 bases, with 11 bases of the junction left unmatched. The CDR3 is 16 amino acids.

The V and J genes are TRBV30 and TRBJ1-2; TRBD1 is a possible D gene (5 bases). This CDR3 has 15 amino acids. V dropped 0 bases and J dropped 2 bases, with 13 bases sitting between them. Germline CDR1 is GTSNPN and CDR2 is SVGIG (reference sequence). CDR3 nucleotide sequence: TGTGCCTGGAGTGTAAGGACACCTCTGAACTATGGCTACACCTTC. The encoded protein is CAWSVRTPLNYGYTF.

V is TRBV9 and J is TRBJ2-2; D might be TRBD1 (5 bases). Trimming pared 5 bases from V and 1 base from J, leaving 12 bases between. In germline, CDR1 is SGDLS, CDR2 YYNGEE. The CDR3 contains 15 residues. Written as DNA, the CDR3 is TGTGCCAGCAGTGCAGGGATGTGGAACACCGGGGAGCTGTTTTTT. Translating it yields CASSAGMWNTGELFF. The full variable domain, completed using reference TRBV9 and TRBJ2-2, is DSGVTQTPKHLITATGQRVTLRCSPRSGDLSVYWYQQSLDQGLQFLIQYYNGEERAKGNILERFSAQQFPDLHSELNLSSLELGDSALYFCASSAGMWNTGELFFGEGSRLTVL.

V gene TRBV2 combines with J gene TRBJ2-3; 7 bases align to TRBD2. Germline CDR1 reads SNHLY; CDR2 reads FYNNEI. V lost 11 bases and J lost 2; bases outside the gene matches: 4. This CDR3 contains 12 residues. The CDR3 loop reads CADRDYTDTQYF. CDR3 DNA: TGTGCCGACCGGGACTACACAGATACGCAGTATTTT.

The J gene is TRBJ1-1, the V gene TRBV5-1, with TRBD1 matching 7 bases. Germline CDR1 and CDR2: SGHRS and YFSETQ. V lost 0 bases and J lost 4; bases outside the gene matches: 12. The CDR3 has 17 residues. The CDR3 region has the DNA TGCGCCAGCAGCTTGGGACAGGGTGGAATGAGGTTCACTGAAGCTTTCTTT. Translating it yields CASSLGQGGMRFTEAFF.

The chain couples TRBV6-1 to TRBJ2-5; tentative D call: TRBD2 (6 bases). Looked up from germline, CDR1 is MNHNS and CDR2 is SASEGT. V was cut by 4 bases and J by 3 bases, with 24 bases left in between. The CDR3 totals 18 residues. The CDR3 loop is CASSATKKGLLYKETQYF. The CDR3 DNA is TGTGCCAGCAGTGCCACAAAAAAGGGACTTCTCTATAAAGAGACCCAGTACTTC.

This clone was seen only a few times. The chain recombines TRBV28 with TRBJ1-3; 7 bases are a match to TRBD1. This CDR3 has 12 amino acids. Germline CDR1 reads MDHEN; CDR2 reads SYDVKM. V dropped 7 bases and J dropped 9; count of bases not matched to a gene: 6. The CDR3 spells CASTTTGITIYF. The CDR3 region has the DNA TGTGCCAGCACAACGACAGGGATCACCATATATTTT.

The rearrangement uses TRBV7-3 and TRBJ2-1, with D hard to call. This CDR3 comprises 14 residues. Trimming took 4 bases from V and 0 from J, leaving 7 bases between them. CDR1 is SGHTA, CDR2 FQGTGA, per germline. The CDR3 region has the DNA TGTGCCAGCAGCTCCGCCGGCTCCTACAATGAGCAGTTCTTC. Its translation is CASSSAGSYNEQFF.

The chain links TRBV5-1 to TRBJ2-5; TRBD1 aligns across 9 bases. The CDR3 totals 15 residues. Unmatched junction bases numbered 7, after V lost 2 bases and J lost 5 bases. CDR1 SGHRS and CDR2 YFSETQ come from the germline V gene. The DNA of the CDR3 is TGCGCCAGCAGCTTACTCGGGACAGGGAGCGAGACCCAGTACTTC. Amino acids: CASSLLGTGSETQYF.

Many counts were recorded for this clone. The chain joins TRBV5-5 to TRBJ2-2; D is uncertain. V lost 1 base to trimming and J lost 1 base, with 11 bases between them. The germline V gene encodes CDR1 SGHKS and CDR2 YYEKEE (reference sequence). The CDR3 is 16 amino acids. The DNA for the CDR3 is TGTGCCAGCAGCTTGAAACACCTGGTGAACACCGGGGAGCTGTTTTTT. It yields the protein CASSLKHLVNTGELFF. The full variable domain, rest sourced from reference TRBV5-5 and TRBJ2-2, is DAGVTQSPTHLIKTRGQQVTLRCSPISGHKSVSWYQQVLGQGPQFIFQYYEKEERGRGNFPDRFSARQFPNYSSELNVNALLLGDSALYLCASSLKHLVNTGELFFGEGSRLTVL.

This clone was seen a single time. This chain links TRBV25-1 with TRBJ2-5, with 11 bases aligning to TRBD2. The CDR3 is made up of 15 amino acids. V lost 3 bases and J lost 4; bases outside the gene matches: 4. Looked up from germline, CDR1 is MGHDK and CDR2 is SYGVNS. The CDR3 sequence: CASSDRLAGGETQYF. The DNA of the CDR3 is TGTGCCAGCAGTGATAGGCTAGCGGGAGGAGAGACCCAGTACTTC.

The genes are TRBV6-1 and TRBJ1-1; no clear D gene. This CDR3 is built from 13 residues. CDR1 and CDR2 (germline): MNHNS, SASEGT. The V end was cut by 7 bases, the J end by 0 bases, with 9 bases between. In nucleotides, the CDR3 is TGTGCCAGCATTAGTGGGCTGAACACTGAAGCTTTCTTT. Its translation is CASISGLNTEAFF.

This clone was detected only once. The V call is TRBV2, the J call TRBJ2-1, with 7 bases aligning to TRBD1. Trimming removed 5 bases from V and 4 bases from J; junction bases left unmatched: 2. The CDR3 runs 13 residues. The V gene's germline CDR1 is SNHLY and CDR2 FYNNEI. The CDR3 sequence: CASSLQGYNEQFF. In DNA, the CDR3 is TGTGCCAGCAGTTTACAGGGGTACAATGAGCAGTTCTTC.